This record looks at one T cell receptor (beta chain) sequence and its context. The CDR3 covers 13 residues. Germline V lookup: CDR1 SNHLY, CDR2 FYNNEI. V was shortened by 6 bases and J by 8 bases, with 14 bases between the two germline ends. The data originate from a study of blood T cell repertoires in COVID-19. Produced via immunoSEQ multiplex PCR; TCRdb's table is partial and in-frame only. The data hold approximately 670,000 clones, with approximately 90% observed a single time. This sequence originates from a woman younger than 35 with acute or convalescent COVID-19. The sequenced sample was peripheral blood. The rearrangement uses TRBV2 and TRBJ2-1, with a weak D call TRBD1 (6 bases). The CDR3 region is CASSATGLDEQFF. CDR3 bases: TGTGCCAGCAGCGCAACAGGGTTGGATGAGCAGTTCTTC.